Listed below are T cell receptor beta chains from one sample, sequenced in a study of CD8+CD57+ T cells in acquired aplastic anemia. TCRdb redid the calling of the reads with MiXCR, one entry per CDR3 protein. The table includes 95,000 to 120,000 distinct CDR3 sequences, roughly 51% detected once. The source material was sorted CD4+, CD8+, or CD8+CD57+ T cells (not recorded which) from PBMCs. These receptors were obtained from a human donor in good health, serving as a control. Both conserved end residues are part of each CDR3. The order of the fields is D gene, J gene, V gene, clone size, CDR3 protein, CDR3 DNA. A D gene is named only where the DNA matches it firmly. Expanded clones are given a class, and other clones once, few, many or no size at all.

NA TRBJ1-1 TRBV25-1 NA CASSGGEAFF TGTGCCAGCAGTGGGGGGGAAGCTTTCTTT
TRBD1 TRBJ2-7 TRBV12-3/TRBV12-4 many CASSLQGAHYEQYF TGTGCCAGCAGTTTACAGGGGGCGCATTACGAGCAGTACTTC
TRBD1 TRBJ2-2 TRBV10-1 few CASSESIGERGQKNANTGELFF TGCGCCAGCAGTGAGTCGATCGGGGAAAGGGGGCAAAAAAACGCGAACACCGGGGAGCTGTTTTTT
NA TRBJ1-1 TRBV10-1 NA CASSEGSLNTEAFF TGCGCCAGCAGTGAGGGCAGCCTGAACACTGAAGCTTTCTTT
NA TRBJ2-7 TRBV10-3 NA CATEDGRDYEQYF TGTGCCACAGAGGACGGTCGGGACTACGAGCAGTACTTC
NA TRBJ1-4 TRBV11-3 many CASSVRATLNEKLFF TGTGCCAGCAGCGTCAGAGCAACCCTAAATGAAAAACTGTTTTTT
NA TRBJ1-3 TRBV12-3/TRBV12-4 many CASRGDADSGNTIYF TGTGCCAGCAGAGGGGACGCGGACTCTGGAAACACCATATATTTT
NA TRBJ2-7 TRBV7-9 many CASSPEVGVRGSYEQYF TGTGCCAGCAGCCCAGAGGTGGGGGTCCGGGGATCCTACGAGCAGTACTTC
NA TRBJ1-5 TRBV27 many CASSISAGSGSNQPQHF TGTGCCAGCAGTATCTCGGCAGGGAGTGGTAGCAATCAGCCCCAGCATTTT
NA TRBJ1-3 TRBV19 NA CASSMAGSGNTIYF TGTGCCAGTAGTATGGCGGGCTCTGGAAACACCATATATTTT
TRBD1 TRBJ1-6 TRBV27 many CATRNRGTYNSPLHF TGTGCCACCCGAAACAGGGGGACCTATAATTCACCCCTCCACTTT
NA TRBJ2-7 TRBV6-2/TRBV6-3 many CASSYRAGKTYEQYF TGTGCCAGCAGTTACCGTGCGGGGAAGACCTACGAGCAGTACTTC
TRBD1 TRBJ2-2 TRBV15 many CATSTRQGLNTGELFF TGTGCCACCAGCACGAGACAGGGGCTGAACACCGGGGAGCTGTTTTTT
NA TRBJ2-3 TRBV12-3/TRBV12-4 many CASSLGVTDTQYF TGTGCCAGCAGTTTAGGGGTTACAGATACGCAGTATTTT
NA TRBJ2-1 TRBV9 once CASSQGEDHNEQFF TGTGCCAGCTCTCAGGGGGAGGACCACAATGAGCAGTTCTTC
NA TRBJ1-1 TRBV25-1 NA CAISGEDGNTEAFF TGTGCCATCAGTGGGGAGGACGGGAACACTGAAGCTTTCTTT
TRBD2 TRBJ2-3 TRBV29-1 NA CSVMGTSGTSTDTQYF TGCAGCGTTATGGGGACTAGCGGGACTAGCACAGATACGCAGTATTTT
NA TRBJ1-6 TRBV7-6 NA CASSPETGRPLHF TGTGCCAGCAGCCCTGAAACAGGGCGACCCCTCCACTTT
NA TRBJ2-5 TRBV25-1 once CASSAALGETQYF TGTGCCAGCAGTGCGGCACTAGGGGAGACCCAGTACTTC
TRBD2 TRBJ2-3 TRBV10-1 NA CASSEIGSGRALGDTQYF TGCGCCAGCAGTGAGATTGGTAGCGGGAGGGCCCTAGGAGATACGCAGTATTTT
TRBD1 TRBJ1-1 TRBV7-2 few CASSPPGTVNTEAFF TGTGCCAGCAGTCCCCCCGGGACAGTGAACACTGAAGCTTTCTTT
NA TRBJ1-2 TRBV5-5 many CASSLSRDGARSYTF TGTGCCAGCAGCTTAAGCCGGGACGGAGCCCGCAGCTACACCTTC
TRBD1 TRBJ2-7 TRBV5-1 NA CASSYTGQGPMYEQYF TGCGCCAGCAGCTACACAGGACAGGGACCCATGTACGAGCAGTACTTC
NA TRBJ1-1 TRBV20-1 many CSAQLPGAGTEAFF TGCAGTGCCCAACTTCCGGGGGCTGGCACTGAAGCTTTCTTT
NA TRBJ2-3 TRBV3-1 many CASSRGGGTDTQYF TGTGCCAGCAGCCGTGGGGGCGGCACAGATACGCAGTATTTT
TRBD1 TRBJ1-4 TRBV25-1 medium-sized CASSGDPGQPPHNEKLFF TGTGCCAGCAGTGGGGACCCGGGACAGCCACCTCACAATGAAAAACTGTTTTTT
TRBD2 TRBJ2-3 TRBV2 NA CASSETSGRRDTQYF TGTGCCAGCAGTGAGACTAGCGGGCGGAGGGATACGCAGTATTTT
TRBD1 TRBJ1-1 TRBV13 many CASSLGQGNMNTEAFF TGTGCCAGCAGCCTAGGACAGGGAAATATGAACACTGAAGCTTTCTTT
NA TRBJ2-2 TRBV10-2 NA CASSESRSGGDTGELFF TGCGCCAGCAGTGAGTCAAGGTCGGGCGGTGACACCGGGGAGCTGTTTTTT
NA TRBJ1-2 TRBV29-1 NA CSVERGSNYGYTF TGCAGCGTTGAAAGGGGATCTAACTATGGCTACACCTTC
TRBD2 TRBJ2-1 TRBV29-1 many CSSQPGLASDNEQFF TGCAGCTCACAACCGGGACTAGCGTCGGACAATGAGCAGTTCTTC
TRBD1 TRBJ2-7 TRBV6-2/TRBV6-3 NA CASSYSTGGVYEQYF TGTGCCAGCAGTTACTCGACAGGGGGAGTCTACGAGCAGTACTTC
TRBD1 TRBJ1-6 TRBV12-3/TRBV12-4 many CASSSQRDRQSPLHF TGTGCCAGCAGTTCTCAGCGGGACAGGCAATCACCCCTCCACTTT
NA TRBJ2-5 TRBV5-4 NA CANSLVRGASGETQYF TGTGCCAACAGCTTGGTTAGGGGGGCTAGCGGAGAGACCCAGTACTTC
NA TRBJ2-5 TRBV2 NA CASAKGQYQETQYF TGTGCCAGCGCGAAGGGACAATACCAAGAGACCCAGTACTTC
NA TRBJ2-1 TRBV7-7 NA CASRSDDEQFF TGTGCCAGCAGGTCGGACGATGAGCAGTTCTTC
NA TRBJ2-3 TRBV7-3 many CASSFRGSTDTQYF TGTGCCAGCAGCTTCCGGGGCTCCACAGATACGCAGTATTTT
TRBD1 TRBJ2-7 TRBV29-1 NA CSVGQGALYEQYF TGCAGCGTTGGACAGGGGGCCCTCTACGAGCAGTACTTC
NA TRBJ1-5 TRBV19 NA CASSITLEGSTQHF TGTGCCAGTAGTATAACCCTAGAGGGAAGTACCCAGCATTTT
NA TRBJ2-7 TRBV29-1 NA CSAQMSSYEQYF TGCAGCGCCCAGATGAGCTCCTACGAGCAGTACTTC
NA TRBJ1-1 TRBV29-1 NA CSVEDEVDTEAFF TGCAGCGTTGAAGACGAGGTAGACACTGAAGCTTTCTTT
TRBD1 TRBJ2-7 TRBV2 few CASSAGQNYEQYF TGTGCCAGCAGTGCGGGACAGAACTACGAGCAGTACTTC
NA TRBJ2-5 TRBV29-1 NA CSVGRLTGETQYF TGCAGCGTTGGAAGGTTGACCGGGGAGACCCAGTACTTC
TRBD1 TRBJ1-2 TRBV2 NA CASRTGQDLRNYGYTF TGTGCCAGCAGGACGGGACAGGATTTGAGAAACTATGGCTACACCTTC
TRBD2 TRBJ2-1 TRBV20-1 many CSARDYERGGAYNEQFF TGCAGTGCTAGAGATTATGAGCGGGGGGGCGCTTACAATGAGCAGTTCTTC
TRBD2 TRBJ2-3 TRBV3-1 many CASSQDGTSGGTDTQYF TGTGCCAGCAGCCAAGACGGGACTAGCGGGGGCACAGATACGCAGTATTTT
NA TRBJ1-1 TRBV5-1 many CASSLGPTEAFF TGTGCCAGCAGCTTGGGTCCCACTGAAGCTTTCTTT
NA TRBJ1-1 TRBV29-1 NA CSVTMAASYTEAFF TGCAGCGTTACCATGGCGGCTTCCTACACTGAAGCTTTCTTT
NA TRBJ2-1 TRBV7-3 NA CASSLIPRVLDEQFF TGTGCCAGCAGCTTAATTCCGCGGGTCCTCGATGAGCAGTTTTTC
NA TRBJ1-1 TRBV6-2/TRBV6-3 many CASSYLPPQAFF TGTGCCAGCAGTTACCTACCACCGCAAGCTTTCTTT
TRBD1 TRBJ1-1 TRBV2 once CASSEGQGPNTEAFF TGTGCCAGCAGTGAAGGACAGGGACCGAACACTGAAGCTTTCTTT
TRBD1 TRBJ2-3 TRBV7-8 NA CASSYRGRGSTDTQYF TGTGCCAGCAGCTACAGGGGCCGGGGCAGCACAGATACGCAGTATTTT
TRBD1 TRBJ1-1 TRBV7-9 NA CASRWGQMNTEAFF TGTGCCAGCAGATGGGGACAGATGAACACTGAAGCTTTCTTT
NA TRBJ2-5 TRBV19 NA CASSVPGAGGTQYF TGTGCCAGTAGTGTACCGGGGGCAGGAGGGACCCAGTACTTC
TRBD1 TRBJ1-3 TRBV11-2 NA CASSLRWDRIFSGNTIYF TGTGCCAGCAGCTTACGATGGGACAGGATATTCTCTGGAAACACCATATATTTT
NA TRBJ1-1 TRBV10-3 NA CAISYGGNTEAFF TGTGCCATCAGCTACGGGGGGAACACTGAAGCTTTCTTT
TRBD2 TRBJ2-1 TRBV7-2 NA CASTSTSGGDWIF TGTGCCAGCACCTCGACTAGCGGGGGGGATTGGATCTTC